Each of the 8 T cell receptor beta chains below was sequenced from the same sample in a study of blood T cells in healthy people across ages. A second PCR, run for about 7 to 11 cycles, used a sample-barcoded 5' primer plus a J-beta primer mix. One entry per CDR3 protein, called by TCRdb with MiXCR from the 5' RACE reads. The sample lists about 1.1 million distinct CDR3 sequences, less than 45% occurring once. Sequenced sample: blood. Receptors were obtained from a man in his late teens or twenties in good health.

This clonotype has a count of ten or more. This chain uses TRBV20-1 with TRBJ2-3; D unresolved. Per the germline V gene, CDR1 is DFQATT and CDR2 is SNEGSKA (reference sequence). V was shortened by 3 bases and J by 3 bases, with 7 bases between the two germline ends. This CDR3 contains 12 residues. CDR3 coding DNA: TGCAGTGCTAGGGGTGATACAGATACGCAGTATTTT. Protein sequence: CSARGDTDTQYF.

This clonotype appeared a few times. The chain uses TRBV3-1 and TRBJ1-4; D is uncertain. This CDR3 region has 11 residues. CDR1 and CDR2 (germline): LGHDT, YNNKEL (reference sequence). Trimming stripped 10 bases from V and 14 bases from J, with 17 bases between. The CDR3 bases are TGTGCCACCCGCGGGTCCACGGGGCTGTTTTTT. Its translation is CATRGSTGLFF.

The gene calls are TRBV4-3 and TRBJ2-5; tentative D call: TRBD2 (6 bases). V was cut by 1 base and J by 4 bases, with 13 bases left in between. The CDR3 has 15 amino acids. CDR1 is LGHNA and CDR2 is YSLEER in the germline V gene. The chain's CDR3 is CASSQVSGLGETQYF. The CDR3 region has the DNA TGCGCCAGCAGCCAAGTCTCGGGACTCGGAGAGACCCAGTACTTC.

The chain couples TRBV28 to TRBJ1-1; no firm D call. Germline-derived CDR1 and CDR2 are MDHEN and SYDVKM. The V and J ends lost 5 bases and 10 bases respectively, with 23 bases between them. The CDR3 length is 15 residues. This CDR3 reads CASSRLPIGGRVAFF. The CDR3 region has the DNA TGTGCCAGCAGTCGCCTACCGATAGGTGGGAGAGTAGCTTTCTTT.

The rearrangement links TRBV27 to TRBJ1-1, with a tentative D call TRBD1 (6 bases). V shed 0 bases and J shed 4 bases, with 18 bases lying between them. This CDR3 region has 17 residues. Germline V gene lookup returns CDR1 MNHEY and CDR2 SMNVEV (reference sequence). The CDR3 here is CASSLSITGRGGTEAFF. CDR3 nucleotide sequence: TGTGCCAGCAGTTTATCGATCACCGGCAGGGGCGGCACTGAAGCTTTCTTT.

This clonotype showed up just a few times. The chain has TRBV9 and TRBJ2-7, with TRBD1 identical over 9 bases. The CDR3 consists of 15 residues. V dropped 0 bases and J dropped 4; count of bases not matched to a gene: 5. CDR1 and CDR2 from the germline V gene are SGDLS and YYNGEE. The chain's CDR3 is CASSVGGQGMYEQYF. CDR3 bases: TGTGCCAGCAGCGTAGGAGGACAGGGGATGTACGAGCAGTACTTC.

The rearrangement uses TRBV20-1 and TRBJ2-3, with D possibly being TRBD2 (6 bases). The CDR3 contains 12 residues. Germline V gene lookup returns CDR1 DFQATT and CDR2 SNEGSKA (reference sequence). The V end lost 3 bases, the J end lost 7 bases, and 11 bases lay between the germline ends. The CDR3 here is CSASAGPHTQYF. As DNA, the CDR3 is TGCAGTGCTAGCGCGGGGCCACATACGCAGTATTTT.

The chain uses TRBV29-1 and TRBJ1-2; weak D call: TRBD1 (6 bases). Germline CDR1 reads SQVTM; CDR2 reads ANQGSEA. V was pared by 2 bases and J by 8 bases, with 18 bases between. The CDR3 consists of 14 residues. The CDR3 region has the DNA TGCAGCGTTGAATCGCGAGCAGGGGCGAGAGGCTACACCTTC. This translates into CSVESRAGARGYTF.